This note documents a single TCR beta chain sequence. The ends were cut back, 1 base at V and 3 bases at J, with 7 bases in the middle. CDR1 is GTSNPN and CDR2 is SVGIG in the germline V gene (reference sequence). The CDR3 has 12 amino acids. This sample was taken from a study of T cell responses to AZD1222 COVID-19 vaccine. Sequencing used immunoSEQ multiplex PCR; TCRdb keeps in-frame clones, though not all of them. The repertoire has over 95,000 clones, roughly 90% of them found once; the top ten carry roughly 4.7%. Sequenced here: peripheral blood, sampled on day 0 of AZD1222 vaccination. The sequence came from an adult in good health. V is TRBV30 and J is TRBJ2-7; weak D call: TRBD1 (6 bases). CDR3 region: CAWSAGVYEQYF. Here the CDR3 DNA reads TGTGCCTGGAGTGCAGGGGTCTACGAGCAGTACTTC.